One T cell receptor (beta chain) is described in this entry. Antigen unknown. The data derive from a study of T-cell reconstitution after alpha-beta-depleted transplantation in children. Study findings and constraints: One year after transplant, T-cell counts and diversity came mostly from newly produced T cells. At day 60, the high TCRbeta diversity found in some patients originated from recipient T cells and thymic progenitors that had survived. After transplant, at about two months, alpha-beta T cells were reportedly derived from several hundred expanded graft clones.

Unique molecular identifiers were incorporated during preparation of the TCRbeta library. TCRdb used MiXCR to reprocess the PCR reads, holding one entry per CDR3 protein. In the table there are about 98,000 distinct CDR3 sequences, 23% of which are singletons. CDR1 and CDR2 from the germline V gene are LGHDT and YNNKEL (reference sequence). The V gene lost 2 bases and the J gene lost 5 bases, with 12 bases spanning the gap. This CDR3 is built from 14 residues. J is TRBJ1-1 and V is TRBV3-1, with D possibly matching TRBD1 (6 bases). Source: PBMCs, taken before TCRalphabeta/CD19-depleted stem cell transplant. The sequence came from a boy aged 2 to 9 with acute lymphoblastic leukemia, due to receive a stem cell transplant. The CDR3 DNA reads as TGTGCCAGCAGCCAACTACAGGGAGCTACTGAAGCTTTCTTT. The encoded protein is CASSQLQGATEAFF.